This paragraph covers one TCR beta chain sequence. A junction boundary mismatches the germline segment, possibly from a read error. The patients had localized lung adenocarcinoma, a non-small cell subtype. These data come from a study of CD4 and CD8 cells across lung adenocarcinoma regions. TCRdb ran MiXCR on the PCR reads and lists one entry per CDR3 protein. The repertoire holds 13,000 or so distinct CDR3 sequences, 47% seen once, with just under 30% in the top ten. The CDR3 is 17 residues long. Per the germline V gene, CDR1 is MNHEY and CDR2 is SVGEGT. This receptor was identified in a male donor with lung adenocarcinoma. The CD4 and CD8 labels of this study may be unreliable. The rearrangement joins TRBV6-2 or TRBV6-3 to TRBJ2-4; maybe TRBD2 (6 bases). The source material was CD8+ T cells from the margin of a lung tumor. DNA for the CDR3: TGTGCCAGCAGTGAGGGGCATGGGGGGTGTGTCAAAGACATTCAGTACTTC. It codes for CASSEGHGGCVKDIQYF.